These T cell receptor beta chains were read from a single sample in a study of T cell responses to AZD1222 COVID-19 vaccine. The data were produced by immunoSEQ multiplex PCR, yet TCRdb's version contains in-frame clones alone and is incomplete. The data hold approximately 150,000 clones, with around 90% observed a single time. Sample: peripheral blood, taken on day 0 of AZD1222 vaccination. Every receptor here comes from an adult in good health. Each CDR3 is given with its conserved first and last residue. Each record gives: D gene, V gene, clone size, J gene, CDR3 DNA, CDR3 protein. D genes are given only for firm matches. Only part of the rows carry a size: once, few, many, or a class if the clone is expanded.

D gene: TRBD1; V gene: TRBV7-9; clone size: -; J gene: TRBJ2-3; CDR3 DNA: TGTGCCAGCAGCGTCGACAGGGGGGGAGATACGCAGTATTTT; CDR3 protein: CASSVDRGGDTQYF
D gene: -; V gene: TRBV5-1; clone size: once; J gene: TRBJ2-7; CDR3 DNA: TGCGCCAGCAGCTGGGGGACCAACTACGAGCAGTACTTC; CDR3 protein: CASSWGTNYEQYF
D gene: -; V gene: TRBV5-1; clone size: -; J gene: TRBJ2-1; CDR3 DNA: TGCGCCAGCAGCTACGAGGGCTATGAGCAGTTCTTC; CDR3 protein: CASSYEGYEQFF
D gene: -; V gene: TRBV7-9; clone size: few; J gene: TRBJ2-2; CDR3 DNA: TGTGCCAGCGGGACGGGTCCCGGGGAGCTGTTTTTT; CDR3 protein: CASGTGPGELFF
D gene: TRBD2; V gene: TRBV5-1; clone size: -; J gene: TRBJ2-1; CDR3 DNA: TGCGCCAGCAGCTTGGGCGGGACTAGCGGGCGATACGGGAATGAGCAGTTCTTC; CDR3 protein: CASSLGGTSGRYGNEQFF
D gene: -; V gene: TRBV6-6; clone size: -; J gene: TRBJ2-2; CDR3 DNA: TGTGCCAGCAGCAATTTCCAGCGAGGGGGGACCGGGGAGCTGTTTTTT; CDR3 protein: CASSNFQRGGTGELFF
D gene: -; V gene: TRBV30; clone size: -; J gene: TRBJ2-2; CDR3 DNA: TGTGCCTGGACGAAGGGGGCCGGGGAGCTGTTTTTT; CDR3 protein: CAWTKGAGELFF
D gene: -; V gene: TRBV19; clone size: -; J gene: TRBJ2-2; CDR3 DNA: TGTGCCAGTAGTATTGGGGGGTTGAGGCCCACCGGGGAGCTGTTTTTT; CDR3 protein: CASSIGGLRPTGELFF
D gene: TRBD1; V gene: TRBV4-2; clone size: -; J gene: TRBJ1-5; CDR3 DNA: TGTGCCAGCAGCCAACGTTGGACAGGGGGATCGCAGCCCCAGCATTTT; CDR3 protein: CASSQRWTGGSQPQHF
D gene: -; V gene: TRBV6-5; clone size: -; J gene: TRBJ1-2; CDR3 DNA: TGTGCCAGCCGACCGGACTTCCTTGCCTATGGCTACACCTTC; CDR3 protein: CASRPDFLAYGYTF
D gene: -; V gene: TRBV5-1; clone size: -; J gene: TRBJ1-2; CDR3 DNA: TGCGCCAGCAGCTTGGATCCGGGCATGGGGGGCTACACCTTC; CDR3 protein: CASSLDPGMGGYTF
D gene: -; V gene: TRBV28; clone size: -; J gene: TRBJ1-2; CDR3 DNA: TGTGCCAGCAGTCCCTACCGAGGGGCGGACTATGGCTACACCTTC; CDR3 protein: CASSPYRGADYGYTF
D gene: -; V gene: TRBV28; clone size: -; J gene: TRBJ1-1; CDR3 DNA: TGTGCCAGCAGCTCAGCCCCGGGGAACACTGAAGCTTTCTTT; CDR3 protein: CASSSAPGNTEAFF
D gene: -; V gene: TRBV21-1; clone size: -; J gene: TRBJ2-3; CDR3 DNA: TGTGCCAGCAGCACCGTGCCACGGAAATACCGGTCCCACACAGATACGCAGTATTTT; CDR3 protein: CASSTVPRKYRSHTDTQYF
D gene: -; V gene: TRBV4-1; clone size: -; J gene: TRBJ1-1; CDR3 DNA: TGCGCCAGCAGCCAAGGGCTTATGAACACTGAAGCTTTCTTT; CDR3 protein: CASSQGLMNTEAFF
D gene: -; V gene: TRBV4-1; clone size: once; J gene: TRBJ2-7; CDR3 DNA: TGCGCCAGCAGCCCCCACCATGACGAGCAGTACTTC; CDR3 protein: CASSPHHDEQYF
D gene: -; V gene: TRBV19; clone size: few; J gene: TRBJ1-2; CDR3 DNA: TGTGCCAGTAGTATAGGAAGGGCAGAGGTATATGGCTACACCTTC; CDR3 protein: CASSIGRAEVYGYTF
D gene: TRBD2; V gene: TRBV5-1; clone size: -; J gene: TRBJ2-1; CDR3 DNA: TGCGCCAGCAGCTCCGGGGGCCCTGGGACTAGATCAGGCGATGAGCAGTTCTTC; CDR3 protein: CASSSGGPGTRSGDEQFF
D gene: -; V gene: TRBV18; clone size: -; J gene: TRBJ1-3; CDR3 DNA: TGTGCCAGCTCACCACGGGCAGGGATAGACACCATATATTTT; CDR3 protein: CASSPRAGIDTIYF
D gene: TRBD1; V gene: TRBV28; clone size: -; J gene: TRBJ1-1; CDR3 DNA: TGTGCCAGCAGCTACAGGGGGAACACTGAAGCTTTCTTT; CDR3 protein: CASSYRGNTEAFF
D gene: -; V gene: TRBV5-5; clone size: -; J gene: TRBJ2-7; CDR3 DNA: TGTGCCAGCAGCTTGGGGCCGGCCTACGAGCAGTACTTC; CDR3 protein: CASSLGPAYEQYF
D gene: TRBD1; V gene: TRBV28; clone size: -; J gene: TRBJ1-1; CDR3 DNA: TGTGCCAGCAGTCCACCCTCCGGGACAGTTATGAACACTGAAGCTTTCTTT; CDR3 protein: CASSPPSGTVMNTEAFF
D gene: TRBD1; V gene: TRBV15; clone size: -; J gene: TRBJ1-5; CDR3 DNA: TGTGCCACCAGCAGACCCGAATCGACAGGGACTCAGCCCCAGCATTTT; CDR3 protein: CATSRPESTGTQPQHF
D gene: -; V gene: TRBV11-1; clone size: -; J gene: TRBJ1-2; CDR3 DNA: TGTGCCAGCAGCCAGACCGGGGTGGGGAACTATGGCTACACCTTC; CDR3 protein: CASSQTGVGNYGYTF
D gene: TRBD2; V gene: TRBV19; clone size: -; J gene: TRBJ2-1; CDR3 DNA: TGTGCCAGCGGCCTAGCGGGATCTTACAATGAGCAGTTCTTC; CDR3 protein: CASGLAGSYNEQFF
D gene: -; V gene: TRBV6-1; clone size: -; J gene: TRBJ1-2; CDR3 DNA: TGTGCCAGCAGTGAAGCCGGAGCGAGCTATGGCTACACCTTC; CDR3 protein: CASSEAGASYGYTF
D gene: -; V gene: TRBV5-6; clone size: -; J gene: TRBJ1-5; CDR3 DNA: TGTGCCAGCAGCTTTGGGCGGGGCAATCAGCCCCAGCATTTT; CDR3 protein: CASSFGRGNQPQHF
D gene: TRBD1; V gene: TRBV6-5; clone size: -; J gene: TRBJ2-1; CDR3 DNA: TGTGCCAGCAGCTCGGGACAGGGGGAAATCGATGAGCAGTTCTTC; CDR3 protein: CASSSGQGEIDEQFF
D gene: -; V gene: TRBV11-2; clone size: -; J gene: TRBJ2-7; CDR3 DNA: TGTGCCAGCAGCTTTCAGTTAGCGGTAACCTACGAGCAGTACTTC; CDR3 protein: CASSFQLAVTYEQYF
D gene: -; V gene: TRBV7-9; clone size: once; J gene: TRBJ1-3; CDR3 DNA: TGTGCCAGCAGCCTTCATGGTACATCTGGAAACACCATATATTTT; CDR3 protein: CASSLHGTSGNTIYF
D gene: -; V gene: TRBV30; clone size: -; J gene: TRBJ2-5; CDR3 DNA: TGTGCCTGGAGGATCGGAGAGACCCAGTACTTC; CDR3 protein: CAWRIGETQYF
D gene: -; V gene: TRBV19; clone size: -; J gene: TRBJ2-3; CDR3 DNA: TGTGCCAGTAGTATAGATCTTGAAGACTCCACAGATACGCAGTATTTT; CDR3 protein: CASSIDLEDSTDTQYF
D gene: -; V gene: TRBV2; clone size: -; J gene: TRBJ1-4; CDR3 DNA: TGTGCCAGCAGCGGTGCGAGGGGTAATGAAAAACTGTTTTTT; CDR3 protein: CASSGARGNEKLFF
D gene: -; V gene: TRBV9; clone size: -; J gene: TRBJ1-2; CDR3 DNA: TGTGCCAGCAGCGTAGCGACAGATCCTAACTATGGCTACACCTTC; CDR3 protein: CASSVATDPNYGYTF
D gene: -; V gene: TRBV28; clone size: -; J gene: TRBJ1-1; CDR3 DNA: TGTGCTTGGAAAGGGCGGGACACTGAAGCTTTCTTT; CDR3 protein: CAWKGRDTEAFF
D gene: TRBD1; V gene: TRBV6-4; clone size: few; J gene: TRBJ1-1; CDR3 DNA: TGTGCCAGCAGCTCGACAGGGGCGAACACTGAAGCTTTCTTT; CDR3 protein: CASSSTGANTEAFF
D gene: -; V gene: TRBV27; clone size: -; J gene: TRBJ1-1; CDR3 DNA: TGTGCCAGCCAATCTACAGGGTACACTGAAGCTTTCTTT; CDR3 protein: CASQSTGYTEAFF
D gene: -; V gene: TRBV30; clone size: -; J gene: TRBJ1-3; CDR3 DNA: TGTGCCTGGAGTGTACGAATCGGGTCTGGAAACACCATATATTTT; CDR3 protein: CAWSVRIGSGNTIYF
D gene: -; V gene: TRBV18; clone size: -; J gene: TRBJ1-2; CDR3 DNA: TGTGCCAGCTCACCACGGTCCCGGGAACCACATGGTGGCTACACCTTC; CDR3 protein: CASSPRSREPHGGYTF
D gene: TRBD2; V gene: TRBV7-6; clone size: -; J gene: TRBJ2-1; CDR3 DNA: TGTGCCAGCAGCCTACTAGCGGGGTGGGATGATGAGCAGTTCTTC; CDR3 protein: CASSLLAGWDDEQFF
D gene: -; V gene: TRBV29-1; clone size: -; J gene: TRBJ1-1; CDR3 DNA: TGCAGCGTACCCGGGACAAACACTGAAGCTTTCTTT; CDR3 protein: CSVPGTNTEAFF
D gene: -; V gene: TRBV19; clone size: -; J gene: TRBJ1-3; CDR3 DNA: TGTGCCAGCCTCTACGGAAACACCATATATTTT; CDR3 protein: CASLYGNTIYF
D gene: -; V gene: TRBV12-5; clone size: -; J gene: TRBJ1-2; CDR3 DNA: TGTGCTAGTGGTTTGGTACCGGGCAGGGATGGCTACACCTTC; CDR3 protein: CASGLVPGRDGYTF
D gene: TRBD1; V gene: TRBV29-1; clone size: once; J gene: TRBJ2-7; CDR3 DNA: TGCAGCGTGATACGGGCCCCAACAGGGGGCAGGAACGAGCAGTACTTC; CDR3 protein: CSVIRAPTGGRNEQYF
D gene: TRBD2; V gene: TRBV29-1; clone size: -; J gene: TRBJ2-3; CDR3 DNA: TGCAGCGTTGAAGTTTCAGGCGGGAGCGGAAGAGATACGCAGTATTTT; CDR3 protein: CSVEVSGGSGRDTQYF
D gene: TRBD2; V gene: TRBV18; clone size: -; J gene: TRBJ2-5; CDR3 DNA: TGTGCCAGCTCACCACGGGAAGTTCCTAGCGGGGGACCGGAGACCCAGTACTTC; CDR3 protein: CASSPREVPSGGPETQYF
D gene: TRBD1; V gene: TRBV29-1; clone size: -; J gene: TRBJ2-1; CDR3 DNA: TGCAGCGTTGTAGGGACAGCGGACAATGAGCAGTTCTTC; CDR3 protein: CSVVGTADNEQFF
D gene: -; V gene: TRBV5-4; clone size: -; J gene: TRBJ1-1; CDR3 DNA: TGTGCCAGCAGCTTGGGAGGGGGAACTGAAGCTTTCTTT; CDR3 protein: CASSLGGGTEAFF
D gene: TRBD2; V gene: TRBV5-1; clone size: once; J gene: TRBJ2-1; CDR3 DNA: TGCGCCAGCAGCTTTCGGACTAGCGGGAGCGATGAGCAGTTCTTC; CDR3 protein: CASSFRTSGSDEQFF
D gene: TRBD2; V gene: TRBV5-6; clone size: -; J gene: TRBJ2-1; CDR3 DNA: TGTGCCAGCAGCCAAACAGTAGCGGGAAGGAGTCAGTTCTTC; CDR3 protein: CASSQTVAGRSQFF
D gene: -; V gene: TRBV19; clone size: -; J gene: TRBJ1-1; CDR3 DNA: TGTGCCAGTAGTAGCTGGTACCTCGGGGAAGCTTTCTTT; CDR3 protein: CASSSWYLGEAFF
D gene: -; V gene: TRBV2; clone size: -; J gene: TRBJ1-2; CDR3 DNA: TGTGCCAGCATGAAGTACAGGGCCTCTAACTATGGCTACACCTTC; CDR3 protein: CASMKYRASNYGYTF